This T cell receptor (beta chain) was found in a study of read filtering for tumor transcriptome and immune sequencing. Study details: Among patients, under 20 were male and approximately 15 female, aged 47 to 80 (mean roughly 64). RNA-seq yielded only about 80 to 1,400 TCR reads, IR-seq about 4 to 11 million. The study, taken as a whole, reports: This fraction held mixed bone marrow immune cells after CD138-negative sorting. Compared with RNA-seq, IR-seq gave much higher clonotype depth and reliability.

This clonotype was recorded at least ten times. The antigen remains unidentified. From roughly 390 ng of RNA, a library with molecular barcoded alpha/delta and beta/gamma adaptors was made. TCRdb re-called the reads with MiXCR, one entry per CDR3 protein. The sample consists of 45,000 to 55,000 distinct CDR3 sequences, more than 10% of them appearing once. This CDR3 spans 15 amino acids. Deletions cut 4 bases from V and 7 bases from J, with 17 bases between. Germline CDR1 and CDR2: SNHLY and FYNNEI. This clonotype originated in a donor aged 40 or older with multiple myeloma. The gene calls are TRBV2 and TRBJ1-5; D is perhaps TRBD1 (6 bases). Sequencing was done on a sample of a population of CD138-negative cells sorted from bone marrow. The DNA for the CDR3 is TGTGCCAGCAGTGTAGCAGGGGCGGGAAGCCAGCCCCAGCATTTT. Its translation is CASSVAGAGSQPQHF.